These 13 T cell receptor beta chains were all obtained from the same sample, sequenced in a study of metastatic and nonmetastatic thyroid tumors. TCRdb ran MiXCR on the PCR reads. The sample lists 13,000 to 15,000 clones, around 25% occurring once. Among the patients, none had received any treatment before thyroid surgery. Source material: tumor tissue. Every receptor here comes from a female donor with papillary thyroid cancer or a benign thyroid nodule (not recorded which). Some clones in this sample may be carry-over from other donors' samples.

This clone appeared many times. The V and J genes are TRBV29-1 and TRBJ2-7; 7 bases agree with TRBD2. V lost 4 bases to trimming and J lost 1 base; unmatched junction nucleotides: 13. The CDR3 has 16 residues. The germline V gene has CDR1 SQVTM and CDR2 ANQGSEA. CDR3 in amino acids: CSVAEWAGAISYEQYF. The CDR3 DNA reads as TGCAGCGTTGCGGAGTGGGCGGGAGCAATTTCCTACGAGCAGTACTTC.

The rearrangement joins TRBV12-3 or TRBV12-4 to TRBJ2-1; TRBD1 aligns across 8 bases. V gave up 4 bases and J gave up 5 bases; unmatched junction bases: 4. The CDR3 consists of 14 residues. The CDR3 protein is CASSSKTGDNEQFF. The CDR3 nucleotides read TGTGCCAGCAGTTCGAAGACAGGGGACAATGAGCAGTTCTTC.

This clone is deemed medium-sized. This chain connects TRBV15 to TRBJ1-2, with D hard to call. V lost 3 bases and J 6 bases, leaving 17 bases between the germline ends. CDR3 length: 15 residues. CDR1 is LNHNV, CDR2 YYDKDF, per germline (reference sequence). Here the CDR3 reads CATSSPQTGRNGYTF. The CDR3 DNA reads TGTGCCACCAGCAGTCCCCAGACGGGGAGGAATGGCTACACCTTC.

This clone was seen a handful of times. J is TRBJ1-5 and V is TRBV2, with unresolved D. The germline V gene encodes CDR1 SNHLY and CDR2 FYNNEI. This CDR3 region has 14 residues. The V end lost 6 bases, the J end lost 1 base, and 10 bases lay between the germline ends. The CDR3 nucleotides read TGTGCCAGCAGGACTCCCGGGAGCAATCAGCCCCAGCATTTT. This encodes CASRTPGSNQPQHF.

This clone has a handful of counts. The chain is built from TRBV11-2 and TRBJ1-1, with D tentatively TRBD1 (5 bases). The CDR3 length is 15 residues. Looked up from germline, CDR1 is SGHAT and CDR2 is FQNNGV. Between the trimmed V and J ends, which lost 5 bases and 0 bases, there was a span of 13 bases. CDR3 protein: CASSSITGLNTEAFF. In nucleotides, the CDR3 is TGTGCCAGCAGCAGTATTACAGGATTGAACACTGAAGCTTTCTTT.

By frequency in the sample, this clone is medium-sized. The chain carries TRBV6-1 and TRBJ1-1; D remains unclear. From germline, CDR1 is MNHNS and CDR2 SASEGT. V lost 8 bases and J 1 base, leaving 11 bases between the germline ends. This CDR3 spans 13 amino acids. CDR3 nucleotides: TGTGCCAGCCTATCAACGGAGAACACTGAAGCTTTCTTT. Its translation is CASLSTENTEAFF.

This clone came up a few times. The CDR3 DNA sequence: TGTGCCAGCCACCTCACTATCTGGAGTTACGAGCAGTACTTC. This gives the protein CASHLTIWSYEQYF. The gene calls are TRBV6-2 or TRBV6-3 and TRBJ2-7; D gene ambiguous. Germline V gives CDR1 MNHEY, CDR2 SVGEGT. The CDR3 has 14 amino acids. The V end lost 8 bases, the J end lost 4 bases, and 18 bases lay between the germline ends.

By sample share, this clone is large (0.1 to 1%). This rearrangement joins TRBV30 to TRBJ1-2; possible D gene TRBD1, 6 bases. Between the trimmed V and J ends, which lost 4 bases and 8 bases, there was a span of 14 bases. The CDR3 spans 12 residues. Germline CDR1 is GTSNPN and CDR2 is SVGIG (reference sequence). As DNA, the CDR3 is TGTGCCTGGAACAGGGCCCTGGGAGGCTACACCTTC. Protein: CAWNRALGGYTF.

This clone was picked up many times. V gene TRBV2 combines with J gene TRBJ1-5, with D unresolved. The V gene lost 10 bases and the J gene lost 4 bases, with 8 bases spanning the gap. The CDR3 has 11 residues. The V gene's germline CDR1 is SNHLY and CDR2 FYNNEI. The CDR3 region is CATGGNQPQHF. CDR3 coding DNA: TGTGCCACGGGTGGAAATCAGCCCCAGCATTTT.

This clone has only a few counts. The chain carries TRBV28 and TRBJ1-3; D unclear. Germline V CDR1 and CDR2: MDHEN, SYDVKM. There are 16 residues in the CDR3. Trimming shortened V by 7 bases and J by 0 bases, and 16 bases separated the two germline ends. The CDR3 coding sequence is TGTGCCAGCATTACTAACACCTTGGTCTCTGGAAACACCATATATTTT. Translating it yields CASITNTLVSGNTIYF.

This clone was recorded at least ten times. The sample carries other DNA sequences with the same CDR3. V gene TRBV20-1 combines with J gene TRBJ1-6, with 7 bases fitting TRBD1. With 6 bases clipped from V and 5 bases from J, the junction kept 7 bases outside the gene matches. CDR1 is DFQATT, CDR2 SNEGSKA, per germline (reference sequence). The CDR3 totals 14 residues. The CDR3 spells CSAPGQLDNSPLHF. As DNA, the CDR3 is TGCAGTGCACCGGGACAGCTGGATAATTCACCCCTCCACTTT.

Of note for this clone: A read error may produce the germline difference seen at one junction end. The rearrangement uses TRBV7-9 and TRBJ1-5; D possibly corresponds to TRBD1 (6 bases). The CDR3 extends over 14 amino acids. The germline gives CDR1 SEHNR, CDR2 FQNEAQ (reference sequence). The CDR3 loop reads CASREEGENKPKHF. In DNA form, the CDR3 reads TGTGCCAGCAGAGAAGAGGGGGAGAATAAGCCCAAGCATTTT.

This clone appeared many times. One base away lies a much larger clone, so this may be a sequencing read error. V is TRBV6-1 and J is TRBJ1-4; D is uncertain. CDR1 is MNHNS and CDR2 is SASEGT in the germline V gene. The CDR3 covers 14 residues. CDR3 coding DNA: TGTGCCAGCAGTGATCGGAGAGCTAATGAAAAACCGTTTTTT. It specifies CASSDRRANEKPFF.